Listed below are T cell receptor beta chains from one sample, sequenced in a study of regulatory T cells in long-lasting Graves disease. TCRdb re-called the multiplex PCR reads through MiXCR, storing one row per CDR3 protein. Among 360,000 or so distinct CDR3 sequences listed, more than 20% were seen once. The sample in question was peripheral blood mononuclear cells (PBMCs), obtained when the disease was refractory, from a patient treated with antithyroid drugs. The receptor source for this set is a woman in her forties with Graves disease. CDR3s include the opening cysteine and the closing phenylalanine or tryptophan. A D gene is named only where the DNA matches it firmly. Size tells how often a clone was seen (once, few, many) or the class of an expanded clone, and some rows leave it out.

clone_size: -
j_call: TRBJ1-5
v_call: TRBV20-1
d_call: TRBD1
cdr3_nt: TGCAGTGCGGCCGGGACAGGGGACAATCAGCCCCAGCATTTT
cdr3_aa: CSAAGTGDNQPQHF

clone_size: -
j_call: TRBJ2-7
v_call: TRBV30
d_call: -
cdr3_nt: TGTGCCTGGAGTGTACGGGGACTGCCCCAGTACGAGCAGTACTTC
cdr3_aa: CAWSVRGLPQYEQYF

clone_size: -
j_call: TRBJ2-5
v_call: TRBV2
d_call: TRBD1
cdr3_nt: TGTGCCAGCGAAAGGGACAGGGGGGAGACCCAGTACTTC
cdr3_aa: CASERDRGETQYF

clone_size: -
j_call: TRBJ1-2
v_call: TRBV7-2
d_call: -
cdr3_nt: TGTGCCAGCAGCTTAGCGGGTACAGCCGGAAGCTATGGCTACACCTTC
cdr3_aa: CASSLAGTAGSYGYTF

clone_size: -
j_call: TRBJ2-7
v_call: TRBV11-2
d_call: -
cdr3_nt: TGTGCCAGCAGCTTTGAAGGTGACGCCTACGAGCAGTACTTC
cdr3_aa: CASSFEGDAYEQYF

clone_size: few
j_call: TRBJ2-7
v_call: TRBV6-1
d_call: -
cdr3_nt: TGTGCCAGCCAGGAAAGACAGTTCTACGAGCAGTACTTC
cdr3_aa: CASQERQFYEQYF

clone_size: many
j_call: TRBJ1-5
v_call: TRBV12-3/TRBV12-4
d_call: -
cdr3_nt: TGTGCCAGCAGTCCCGACAGCTACAATCAGCCCCAGCATTTT
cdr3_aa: CASSPDSYNQPQHF

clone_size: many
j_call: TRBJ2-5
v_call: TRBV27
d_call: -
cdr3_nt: TGTGCCAGCCTACAACTCGAGACCCAGTACTTC
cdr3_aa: CASLQLETQYF

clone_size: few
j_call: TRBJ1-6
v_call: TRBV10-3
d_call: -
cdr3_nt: TGTGCCATCAGTGAGTCTAACGGGCCTAATTCACCCCTCCACTTT
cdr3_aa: CAISESNGPNSPLHF

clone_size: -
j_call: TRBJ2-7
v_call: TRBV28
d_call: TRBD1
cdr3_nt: TGTGCCAGCAGCCTGGACAGGCCCCTAGGGGAGCAGTACTTC
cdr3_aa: CASSLDRPLGEQYF

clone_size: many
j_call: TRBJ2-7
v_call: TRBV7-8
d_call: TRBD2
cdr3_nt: TGTGCCAGCAGCTTTCGGACTAGCGGATACGAGCAGTACTTC
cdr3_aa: CASSFRTSGYEQYF

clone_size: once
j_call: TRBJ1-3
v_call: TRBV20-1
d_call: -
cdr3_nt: TGCAGTGCTAGAGTGGGAGGAAACACCATATATTTT
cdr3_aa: CSARVGGNTIYF

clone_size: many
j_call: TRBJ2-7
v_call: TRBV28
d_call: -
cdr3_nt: TGTGCCAGCACCCCTTATCGGGGGGCCGGGGCGAGCGAGCAGTACTTC
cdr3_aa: CASTPYRGAGASEQYF

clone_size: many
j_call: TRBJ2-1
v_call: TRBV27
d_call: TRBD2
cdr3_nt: TGTGCCAGCAGTTTACCGGGACTAGCGATCAATGAGCAGTTCTTC
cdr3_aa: CASSLPGLAINEQFF

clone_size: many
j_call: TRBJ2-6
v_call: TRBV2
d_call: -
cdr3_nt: TGTGCCAGCAGTGAAGTGTTAAGTGGGGTAGGATACTCTGGGGCCAACGTCCTGACTTTC
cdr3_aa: CASSEVLSGVGYSGANVLTF

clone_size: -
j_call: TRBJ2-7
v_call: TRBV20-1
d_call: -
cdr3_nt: TGCAGTGCTAGAGTGGCGGGGCTGTTGGAGCAGTACTTC
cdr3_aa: CSARVAGLLEQYF

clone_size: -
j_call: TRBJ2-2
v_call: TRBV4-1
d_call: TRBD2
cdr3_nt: TGCGCCAGCAGCCAAGGGGTAGCGGGATCGAACACCGGGGAGCTGTTTTTT
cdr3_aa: CASSQGVAGSNTGELFF

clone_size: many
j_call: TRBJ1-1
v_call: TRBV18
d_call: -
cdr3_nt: TGTGCCAGCTCACCTCTGAACACTGAAGCTTTCTTT
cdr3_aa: CASSPLNTEAFF

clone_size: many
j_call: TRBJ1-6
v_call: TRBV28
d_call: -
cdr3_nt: TGTGCCAGCAGTTCGAGGGGCCTGATGAATTCACCCCTCCACTTT
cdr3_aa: CASSSRGLMNSPLHF

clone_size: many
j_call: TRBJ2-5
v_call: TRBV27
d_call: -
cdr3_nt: TGTGCCAGCAGTTCCCGTGGCCCATCGGTGGTTCAGGTGGAGACCCAGTACTTC
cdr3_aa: CASSSRGPSVVQVETQYF

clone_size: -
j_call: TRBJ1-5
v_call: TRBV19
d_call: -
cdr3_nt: TGTGCCAGTAGTTTTGACAGGCCTAACAATCAGCCCCAGCATTTT
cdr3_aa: CASSFDRPNNQPQHF

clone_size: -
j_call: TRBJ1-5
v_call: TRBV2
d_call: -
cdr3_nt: TGTGCCAGCAGTGAATCGGGGGTAAGTCAGCCCCAGCATTTT
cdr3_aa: CASSESGVSQPQHF